This T cell receptor (beta chain) was obtained from a study of CD8 T cells in Susac syndrome. The V gene end was trimmed by 5 bases and the J gene end by 4 bases; junction bases not matched to a gene: 14. Per the germline V gene, CDR1 is MNHEY and CDR2 is SMNVEV (reference sequence). The CDR3 length is 17 residues. Blood CD8+ and CD4+ T cells underwent high-throughput TCR beta sequencing. Those who served as multiple sclerosis controls were treatment-naive patients with stable or active relapsing-remitting disease. Notes on this clonotype: Its target is not known.

Reverse transcription of about 0.45 to 1 ug RNA was performed with random hexamers. The authors amplified TCR beta CDR3 across 54 Vbeta and 13 Jbeta using immunoSEQ multiplex PCR. One entry per CDR3 protein, called by TCRdb with MiXCR from the immunoSEQ multiplex PCR reads. Among some 300,000 distinct CDR3 sequences, 89% were seen once, and the ten largest hold under 0.2%. General study points: Regarding the TCR sequencing and HLA analysis, the study admitted that a relatively small number of individuals were involved.

This sequence was found in a human donor with multiple sclerosis. Sequencing input: CD8+ T cells from PBMCs. The gene calls are TRBV27 and TRBJ1-5; 7 nucleotides match TRBD1. The CDR3: CASSEFYSGGKNQPQHF. The CDR3 DNA reads TGTGCCAGCAGTGAGTTCTATTCAGGGGGGAAGAATCAGCCCCAGCATTTT.